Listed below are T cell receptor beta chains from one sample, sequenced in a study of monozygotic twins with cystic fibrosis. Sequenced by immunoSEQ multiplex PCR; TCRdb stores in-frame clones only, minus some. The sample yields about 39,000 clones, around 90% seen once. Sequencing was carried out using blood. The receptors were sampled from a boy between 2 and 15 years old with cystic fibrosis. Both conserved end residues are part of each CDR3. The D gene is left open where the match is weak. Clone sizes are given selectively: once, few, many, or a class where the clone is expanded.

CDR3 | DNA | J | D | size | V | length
CASSEAGPMNTEAFF | TGCGCCAGCAGCGAGGCAGGCCCCATGAACACTGAAGCTTTCTTT | TRBJ1-1 | . | . | TRBV5-1 | 15
CASSEGTGWGFNEQFF | TGTGCCAGCAGTGAAGGGACAGGGTGGGGGTTCAATGAGCAGTTCTTC | TRBJ2-1 | TRBD1 | . | TRBV25-1 | 16
CATSAMQTVLYGYTF | TGTGCCACCAGCGCCATGCAGACAGTCCTCTATGGCTACACCTTC | TRBJ1-2 | . | . | TRBV15 | 15
CASSSFIGGPQETQYF | TGTGCCAGCAGCTCTTTTATTGGAGGGCCCCAAGAGACCCAGTACTTC | TRBJ2-5 | . | . | TRBV7-9 | 16
CASSIQGAGTEAFF | TGTGCCAGCAGCATACAGGGGGCAGGGACTGAAGCTTTCTTT | TRBJ1-1 | TRBD1 | . | TRBV9 | 14
CASGILLERGNSYNEQFF | TGTGCTAGTGGTATCCTACTGGAGCGGGGCAATTCCTACAATGAGCAGTTCTTC | TRBJ2-1 | TRBD2 | . | TRBV12-5 | 18
CASSRIRWGNTEAFF | TGTGCCAGCAGCCGCATACGCTGGGGGAACACTGAAGCTTTCTTT | TRBJ1-1 | . | . | TRBV14 | 15
CASSVEGTGNTIYF | TGTGCCAGCAGCGTAGAGGGCACCGGAAACACCATATATTTT | TRBJ1-3 | . | . | TRBV9 | 14
CASSLGRVDSPLHF | TGTGCCAGCAGCTTGGGAAGGGTTGATTCACCCCTCCACTTT | TRBJ1-6 | . | . | TRBV5-4 | 14
CSAMGQAEAFF | TGCAGTGCTATGGGACAGGCTGAAGCTTTCTTT | TRBJ1-1 | TRBD1 | . | TRBV20-1 | 11
CASSLRGDQETQYF | TGCGCCAGCAGCTTGAGAGGGGATCAAGAGACCCAGTACTTC | TRBJ2-5 | . | . | TRBV5-1 | 14
CASSDRPKVVGYGYTF | TGTGCCAGCAGTGATAGGCCCAAAGTAGTCGGGTATGGCTACACCTTC | TRBJ1-2 | . | . | TRBV6-1 | 16
CASSVNGQGDYEQFF | TGTGCCAGCAGCGTAAACGGACAGGGGGACTATGAGCAGTTCTTC | TRBJ2-1 | TRBD1 | . | TRBV7-6 | 15
CASSADGFNYGYTF | TGTGCCAGCAGCGCGGACGGTTTTAACTATGGCTACACCTTC | TRBJ1-2 | . | . | TRBV9 | 14
CASSSGGPADTQYF | TGTGCCAGCAGTTCGGGGGGGCCGGCAGATACGCAGTATTTT | TRBJ2-3 | TRBD2 | . | TRBV6-5 | 14
CASRGGYEQYF | TGTGCCAGCAGGGGGGGGTACGAGCAGTACTTC | TRBJ2-7 | TRBD2 | once | TRBV27 | 11
CASSSPGAAGNTIYF | TGTGCCAGCAGTTCCCCAGGGGCGGCTGGAAACACCATATATTTT | TRBJ1-3 | . | . | TRBV7-2 | 15
CASVGQGGSPLHF | TGTGCCAGTGTCGGACAGGGTGGCTCACCCCTCCACTTT | TRBJ1-6 | TRBD1 | few | TRBV19 | 13
CASGRGGTGFGYGYTF | TGTGCCAGCGGGAGAGGAGGGACAGGGTTTGGGTATGGCTACACCTTC | TRBJ1-2 | TRBD1 | . | TRBV14 | 16
CASAYSGANVLTF | TGTGCTAGTGCTTACTCTGGGGCCAACGTCCTGACTTTC | TRBJ2-6 | . | . | TRBV12-5 | 13
CASSLTETNYGYTF | TGTGCCAGCAGCTTGACAGAAACTAACTATGGCTACACCTTC | TRBJ1-2 | . | . | TRBV5-6 | 14
CASSWEGDLTDTQYF | TGTGCCAGCAGCTGGGAGGGGGACCTCACAGATACGCAGTATTTT | TRBJ2-3 | . | . | TRBV9 | 15
CASSDRVRSPLHF | TGTGCCAGCAGCGACAGGGTACGATCACCCCTCCACTTT | TRBJ1-6 | TRBD1 | . | TRBV27 | 13
CASSGLGTVRNQPQHF | TGTGCCAGCAGCGGGCTCGGGACAGTTCGCAATCAGCCCCAGCATTTT | TRBJ1-5 | TRBD1 | . | TRBV2 | 16
CASSLGHGTSGGASYNEQFF | TGTGCCAGCAGCTTGGGTCACGGGACTAGCGGGGGGGCCTCCTACAATGAGCAGTTCTTC | TRBJ2-1 | TRBD2 | . | TRBV5-8 | 20
CASADRRTNEKLFF | TGTGCCAGTGCGGACAGGCGAACTAATGAAAAACTGTTTTTT | TRBJ1-4 | TRBD1 | . | TRBV6-1 | 14
CASSLFPGHVGELFF | TGTGCCAGCAGTTTATTTCCCGGGCACGTTGGGGAGCTGTTTTTT | TRBJ2-2 | . | . | TRBV27 | 15